The 15 T cell receptor beta chains below come from one sample, sequenced in a study of T cells after somatic rescue of genetic block. The data were produced by immunoSEQ multiplex PCR, yet TCRdb's version contains in-frame clones alone and is incomplete. Of 95,000 to 120,000 clones listed, under 95% were seen once; the top ten hold roughly 1.4%. What was sequenced was peripheral blood mononuclear cells (PBMCs). These receptors were taken from a woman aged 18-30 years.

V and J are TRBV5-4 and TRBJ1-5; D remains ambiguous. The CDR3 is made up of 14 amino acids. Per the germline V gene, CDR1 is SGHNT and CDR2 is YYREEE (reference sequence). Trimming cost V 2 bases and J 0 bases, with 6 bases left between them. This CDR3 reads CASSLGPSNQPQHF. CDR3 in DNA: TGTGCCAGCAGCTTAGGACCTAGCAATCAGCCCCAGCATTTT.

The DNA for the CDR3 is TGTGCCAGTAGTTTGGTGGGAGCGGGGAAGACCCAGTACTTC. Residues: CASSLVGAGKTQYF. V usage is TRBV19 and J usage is TRBJ2-5, with 7 bases aligning to TRBD2. The CDR3 extends over 14 amino acids. Germline V lookup: CDR1 LNHDA, CDR2 SQIVND (reference sequence). V dropped 5 bases and J dropped 6; count of bases not matched to a gene: 9.

The genes are TRBV4-3 and TRBJ2-2, with TRBD1 identical over 8 bases. The germline V gene encodes CDR1 LGHNA and CDR2 YSLEER. The CDR3 spans 15 residues. The junction had 6 bases not matched to a gene; V was cut back by 1 base and J by 8 bases. DNA of the CDR3: TGCGCCAGCAGCCAAGTGGCAGGGGGCGGGGGGGAGCTGTTTTTT. It specifies CASSQVAGGGGELFF.

The gene calls are TRBV7-9 and TRBJ1-2; 8 positions agree with TRBD1. CDR1 SEHNR and CDR2 FQNEAQ come from the germline V gene (reference sequence). V shed 5 bases and J 8 bases; nucleotides not matched to a gene: 7. This CDR3 is built from 13 residues. The CDR3 DNA reads as TGTGCCAGCAGCGTCGGACAGGGAAGGGGCTACACCTTC. This sequence encodes CASSVGQGRGYTF.

The J gene is TRBJ2-3, the V gene TRBV23-1; 8 nucleotides line up with TRBD2. TRBV23-1 qualifies as an ORF whose function is uncertain. The CDR3 runs 14 residues. V shed 7 bases, J shed 4 bases, and the junction held 7 bases outside the gene matches. CDR3 amino acids: CASNTSGGPDTQYF. In DNA, the CDR3 is TGCGCCAGCAATACGAGCGGGGGCCCAGATACGCAGTATTTT.

This clone occurred a few times. The chain employs TRBV6-1 and TRBJ1-5; D uncertain. Germline values: CDR1 MNHNS, CDR2 SASEGT. V dropped 5 bases and J dropped 3 bases, with 14 bases sitting between them. There are 15 residues in the CDR3. The CDR3 region has the DNA TGTGCCAGCAGTTGGGAGGGAGGTCTCAATCAGCCCCAGCATTTT. This translates into CASSWEGGLNQPQHF.

This chain joins TRBV27 and TRBJ1-2, with D possibly being TRBD1 (5 bases). Germline V gene data show CDR1 as MNHEY and CDR2 as SMNVEV (reference sequence). The CDR3 has 13 amino acids. Trimming removed 0 bases from V and 7 bases from J, with 9 bases in between. CDR3 in amino acids: CASSLSPGSGYTF. The CDR3 DNA sequence: TGTGCCAGCAGTTTATCCCCAGGGAGTGGCTACACCTTC.

V and J are TRBV7-9 and TRBJ2-3, with TRBD2 matching over 11 bases. The trim removed 5 bases at V and 0 bases at J, leaving 7 bases unmatched. Germline V CDR1 and CDR2: SEHNR, FQNEAQ (reference sequence). The CDR3 runs to 17 residues. The CDR3 region is CASSRDTSGGSTDTQYF. The CDR3 bases are TGTGCCAGCAGCAGAGATACTAGCGGGGGAAGCACAGATACGCAGTATTTT.

V usage is TRBV4-3 and J usage is TRBJ1-2; D unresolved. V lost 0 bases and J 4 bases, leaving 12 bases between the germline ends. The length of the CDR3 is 15 residues. CDR1 and CDR2 from the germline V gene are LGHNA and YSLEER. In DNA form, the CDR3 reads TGCGCCAGCAGCCAAGATAAAGGGCAGGTCTATGGCTACACCTTC. Translated, it gives CASSQDKGQVYGYTF.

The chain employs TRBV9 and TRBJ1-4, with 7 bases lining up with TRBD1. V lost 7 bases to trimming and J lost 5 bases; unmatched junction nucleotides: 11. The V gene's germline CDR1 is SGDLS and CDR2 YYNGEE. The length of the CDR3 is 15 residues. The CDR3 region has the DNA TGTGCCAGCTCCTCAACAGGGGATCTCAATGAAAAACTGTTTTTT. Encoded protein: CASSSTGDLNEKLFF.

V is TRBV6-1 and J is TRBJ2-7, with D possibly being TRBD1 (5 bases). The CDR3 is made up of 14 amino acids. CDR1 and CDR2 (germline): MNHNS, SASEGT. V was shortened by 2 bases and J by 3 bases, with 11 bases between the two germline ends. CDR3 loop: CASSELGQVYEQYF. The CDR3 DNA reads as TGTGCCAGCAGTGAATTGGGGCAGGTCTACGAGCAGTACTTC.

The chain has TRBV6-5 and TRBJ2-2; possible D gene TRBD1, 6 bases. The CDR3 covers 15 residues. Germline CDR1 MNHEY, CDR2 SVGAGI. The V and J ends lost 7 bases and 4 bases respectively, with 16 bases between them. The CDR3 loop is CASMVAGAGTGELFF. CDR3 DNA: TGTGCCAGCATGGTGGCAGGGGCGGGCACCGGGGAGCTGTTTTTT.

This chain's CDR3 is CASGRVQGIDEQYF. The CDR3 DNA follows: TGTGCCAGCGGTAGGGTGCAGGGAATCGACGAGCAGTACTTC. The rearrangement uses TRBV27 and TRBJ2-7; perhaps TRBD1 as D (5 bases). This CDR3 has 14 amino acids. CDR1 and CDR2 from the germline V gene are MNHEY and SMNVEV (reference sequence). Deletions cut 8 bases from V and 5 bases from J, with 19 bases between.

The genes are TRBV4-2 and TRBJ2-1; 7 bases agree with TRBD2. CDR3 length equals 16 residues. Germline values: CDR1 LGHNA, CDR2 YNFKEQ. V lost 1 base to trimming and J lost 8 bases; unmatched junction nucleotides: 11. This CDR3 reads CASSQGRELATDEQFF. As DNA, the CDR3 is TGTGCCAGCAGCCAAGGGCGGGAACTAGCGACTGATGAGCAGTTCTTC.

In DNA, the CDR3 is TGTGCCAGCAGCTCAGACAGGTACGAGCAGTACTTC. Its translation: CASSSDRYEQYF. The chain couples TRBV7-2 to TRBJ2-7; the D gene is possibly TRBD1 (6 bases). V was trimmed by 4 bases and J by 4 bases, leaving 8 bases between them. CDR3 size: 12 residues. Germline V CDR1 and CDR2: SGHTA, FQGNSA.